These T cell receptor beta chains were read from a single sample in a study of blood T cell repertoires in COVID-19. TCRdb's table, derived via immunoSEQ multiplex PCR, lists solely in-frame clones and lacks some. In the table there are 300,000 to 450,000 clones, 70% to 90% of which are singletons. The sample consisted of peripheral blood. These receptors were collected from a woman younger than 45 with COVID-19, enrolled during active disease. The CDR3 runs from the conserved cysteine through the conserved F or W. The order of the fields is V gene, D gene, J gene, clone size, CDR3 protein, CDR3 DNA. A D gene is named only where the DNA matches it firmly. Clone size is shown for a subset of rows, as once, few, many or a class of expanded clone.

TRBV11-2	TRBD2	TRBJ2-3	NA	CASSFSGGETTDTQYF	TGTGCCAGCAGCTTTAGCGGGGGGGAAACCACAGATACGCAGTATTTT
TRBV13	TRBD1	TRBJ2-5	NA	CASSTRTGQETQYF	TGTGCCAGCAGCACCCGGACAGGGCAAGAGACCCAGTACTTC
TRBV24-1	TRBD1	TRBJ2-2	NA	CATSLQGAVEAGELFF	TGTGCCACCAGTCTACAGGGGGCGGTAGAAGCCGGGGAGCTGTTTTTT
TRBV6-2/TRBV6-3	TRBD1	TRBJ2-2	few	CASSFSGTGGAELFF	TGTGCCAGCAGTTTTTCCGGGACAGGGGGCGCGGAGCTGTTTTTT
TRBV5-4	TRBD1	TRBJ1-4	NA	CASSPGQRNEKLFF	TGTGCCAGCAGCCCGGGACAGAGAAATGAAAAACTGTTTTTT
TRBV5-1	TRBD1	TRBJ1-1	NA	CASSWDRGGGTEAFF	TGCGCCAGCAGCTGGGACAGGGGAGGGGGAACTGAAGCTTTCTTT
TRBV7-9	TRBD1	TRBJ1-6	NA	CASSSGTATSSYNSPLHF	TGTGCCAGCAGCTCGGGGACAGCAACAAGCTCCTATAATTCACCCCTCCACTTT
TRBV9	NA	TRBJ2-3	NA	CASSVDLMGATQYF	TGTGCCAGCAGCGTAGATCTTATGGGAGCCACGCAGTATTTT
TRBV2	TRBD2	TRBJ2-2	once	CASIGGAGGFLQDTGELFF	TGTGCCAGTATCGGGGGAGCGGGGGGATTTTTGCAGGACACCGGGGAGCTGTTTTTT
TRBV5-1	NA	TRBJ2-3	NA	CASSQGGRQYDTQYF	TGCGCCAGCAGTCAGGGGGGCCGGCAATACGATACGCAGTATTTT
TRBV6-2/TRBV6-3	NA	TRBJ2-2	NA	CASSYGPKGDSNTGELFF	TGTGCCAGCAGTTACGGCCCCAAGGGAGACTCGAACACCGGGGAGCTGTTTTTT
TRBV24-1	NA	TRBJ1-4	NA	CATSDLLTGQTNEKLFF	TGTGCCACCAGTGATTTGCTTACGGGACAAACTAATGAAAAACTGTTTTTT
TRBV20-1	NA	TRBJ1-1	NA	CSAQVEDEAFF	TGCAGTGCTCAGGTGGAGGATGAAGCTTTCTTT
TRBV27	TRBD1	TRBJ1-1	NA	CASSLISTGWVIAEAFF	TGTGCCAGCAGTTTAATCTCGACAGGGTGGGTTATAGCTGAAGCTTTCTTT
TRBV6-2/TRBV6-3	NA	TRBJ2-7	NA	CASSRGSSGEQYF	TGTGCCAGCAGCCGCGGGTCTTCGGGGGAGCAGTACTTC